A selection of T cell receptor beta chains follows, all from one sample in a study of post-analysis software for immune sequencing data. MiXCR, run by TCRdb on the PCR reads, gives a single entry per CDR3 protein. The table shows 550,000 to 700,000 distinct CDR3 sequences, with 44% occurring only once. Sequencing was performed on blood. The receptors stem from a girl aged 5 to 17 with multiple sclerosis. CDR3s include the opening cysteine and the closing phenylalanine or tryptophan. D genes are given only for firm matches. Not all rows give a size; the values are once, few, many and, for expanded clones, a class.

D gene,V gene,J gene,clone size,CDR3 length,CDR3 DNA,CDR3 protein
NA,TRBV12-3/TRBV12-4,TRBJ2-1,few,12,TGTGCCAGCACCCCCGAGGGCCATGAGCAGTTCTTC,CASTPEGHEQFF
NA,TRBV27,TRBJ2-3,NA,13,TGTGCCAGCAGACCGATGGGCACAGATACGCAGTATTTT,CASRPMGTDTQYF
NA,TRBV5-6,TRBJ2-7,few,15,TGTGCCAGCAGCTTGGGGATGTTGGCTAGGTACGAGCAGTACTTC,CASSLGMLARYEQYF
NA,TRBV29-1,TRBJ2-1,once,14,TGCAGTGTTGATCAGTTTAGCTCCTACAATGAGCAGTTCTTC,CSVDQFSSYNEQFF
NA,TRBV7-9,TRBJ2-5,NA,16,TGTGCCAGCAGCTTAGCAACAAGCACATTCCAAGGGACCCAGTACTTC,CASSLATSTFQGTQYF
NA,TRBV14,TRBJ2-5,few,15,TGTGCCAGCAGTCAGGAGGTTCTAGGCCAAGAGACCCAGTACTTC,CASSQEVLGQETQYF
NA,TRBV6-6,TRBJ2-7,NA,13,TGTGCCAGCAGCGGACAGTTAGGTTACGAGCAGTACTTC,CASSGQLGYEQYF
TRBD1,TRBV7-2,TRBJ1-6,NA,15,TGTGCCAGCAGCCCAACAGGGGGCCCGTTTTCTCCCCTCCACTTT,CASSPTGGPFSPLHF
NA,TRBV27,TRBJ2-4,NA,14,TGTGCCAGCAGTTCGACATCCCTAGGAAACATTCAGTACTTC,CASSSTSLGNIQYF
NA,TRBV7-2,TRBJ1-6,NA,16,TGTGCCGGCAGCCTCAGCTCAAGCTCCTATAATTCACCCCTCCACTTT,CAGSLSSSSYNSPLHF
NA,TRBV20-1,TRBJ2-7,few,15,TGCAGTGCTAGGCATTCGGTAGGGTTTGCGTACGAGCAGTACTTC,CSARHSVGFAYEQYF
TRBD2,TRBV3-1,TRBJ2-3,NA,14,TGTGCCAGCAGCCACGGACTAGCGACAGATACGCAGTATTTT,CASSHGLATDTQYF
TRBD1,TRBV5-6,TRBJ1-1,NA,16,TGTGCCAGCAGCGCCTTTGGGGACAGGGGTGAAACTGAAGCTTTCTTT,CASSAFGDRGETEAFF
NA,TRBV7-6,TRBJ1-1,few,15,TGTGCCAGCAGCTTAGTGGGGCGGGATCCCACTGAAGCTTTCTTT,CASSLVGRDPTEAFF
NA,TRBV5-1,TRBJ2-1,NA,14,TGCGCCAGCAGCTTGGCGGGGGTAATCGATGAGCAGTTCTTC,CASSLAGVIDEQFF
NA,TRBV2,TRBJ2-4,NA,13,TGTGCCAGCACGGAGATAGCCAAAAACATTCAGTACTTC,CASTEIAKNIQYF
NA,TRBV12-3/TRBV12-4,TRBJ1-5,NA,15,TGTGCCAGCAGGAGGGGCGTGAATAGCAATCAGCCCCAGCATTTT,CASRRGVNSNQPQHF
NA,TRBV12-3/TRBV12-4,TRBJ2-4,few,13,TGTGCCAGCAGCCCGGTGGGGTTGGGGGAGCAGTACTTC,CASSPVGLGEQYF
TRBD2,TRBV12-3/TRBV12-4,TRBJ2-1,NA,15,TGTGCCAGCAACTCCCCGGGACTAGTCTACAATGAGCAGTTCTTC,CASNSPGLVYNEQFF
NA,TRBV11-2,TRBJ2-1,NA,13,TGTACCAGCAGCTTAGAACGCGACAATGAGCAGTTCTTC,CTSSLERDNEQFF
NA,TRBV5-1,TRBJ1-2,few,15,TGCGCCAGCAGCTTGGCCCCCGGGACACCGGGTGGCTACACCTTC,CASSLAPGTPGGYTF
NA,TRBV7-8,TRBJ1-1,NA,14,TGTGCCAGCAGCTTCGGACAGTCTCTCACTGAAGCTTTCTTT,CASSFGQSLTEAFF
NA,TRBV7-2,TRBJ1-2,NA,15,TGTGCCAGCACCAACCTCCGGGGGTACGTCTATGGCTACACCTTC,CASTNLRGYVYGYTF
NA,TRBV28,TRBJ1-1,few,12,TGTGCCAGCAGTTTACAGAAGGCTGAAGCTTTCTTT,CASSLQKAEAFF
NA,TRBV30,TRBJ2-5,NA,15,TGTGCCTGGAGCTTCTACAGGGAAATCGAAGAGACCCAGTACTTC,CAWSFYREIEETQYF
TRBD2,TRBV20-1,TRBJ2-7,NA,15,TGCAGTGCTAGGGAACCACTAGCGGGGGTCTACGAGCAGTACTTC,CSAREPLAGVYEQYF
NA,TRBV10-3,TRBJ1-5,NA,15,TGTGCCATCAGTGACCAACTTCTCGGCAATCAGCCCCAGCATTTT,CAISDQLLGNQPQHF
TRBD2,TRBV13,TRBJ2-7,NA,17,TGTGCCAGCAGCCACGGGACTAGCGGGGGGGTATGGTACGAGCAGTACTTC,CASSHGTSGGVWYEQYF
TRBD1,TRBV25-1,TRBJ2-7,NA,13,TGTGCCAGTAAACAGGGGGCTACTTACGAGCAGTACTTC,CASKQGATYEQYF
TRBD1,TRBV2,TRBJ2-1,NA,13,TGTGCCAGCAATGGGGACAGATACAATGAGCAGTTCTTC,CASNGDRYNEQFF
TRBD2,TRBV28,TRBJ2-3,NA,16,TGTGCCAGCAGGGGGAATCCAGCGGGGGGGCGAGATACGCAGTATTTT,CASRGNPAGGRDTQYF
NA,TRBV10-3,TRBJ1-1,once,14,TGTGCCATCAGTGGGGACACTTCGAACACTGAAGCTTTCTTT,CAISGDTSNTEAFF
NA,TRBV4-1,TRBJ2-7,few,13,TGCGCCAGCAGCCCGCAGACAGCCTACGAGCAGTACTTC,CASSPQTAYEQYF
TRBD2,TRBV20-1,TRBJ2-5,few,14,TGCAGTCAGACGGCGGGGACTAACAAAGAGACCCAGTACTTC,CSQTAGTNKETQYF
NA,TRBV9,TRBJ2-3,NA,16,TGTGCCAGCAGCGAGGGGACCGATACCTTCACAGATACGCAGTATTTT,CASSEGTDTFTDTQYF
NA,TRBV11-2,TRBJ2-5,NA,14,TGTGCCAGCAGCTCCATAGGGGGGGCAGAGACCCAGTACTTC,CASSSIGGAETQYF
NA,TRBV5-1,TRBJ2-7,few,16,TGCGCCAGCAGCCCGGGGGGACAGGACATCTATTACGAGCAGTACTTC,CASSPGGQDIYYEQYF
NA,TRBV6-2/TRBV6-3,TRBJ1-2,NA,13,TGTGCCAGCAGTTATACAACCTTCTATGGCTACACCTTC,CASSYTTFYGYTF
NA,TRBV5-1,TRBJ1-1,NA,15,TGCGCCAGCAGCCCGGCGGCGGGGACGAACACTGAAGCTTTCTTT,CASSPAAGTNTEAFF
TRBD1,TRBV12-3/TRBV12-4,TRBJ2-7,NA,14,TGTGCCAGCAGGGATACAGGGGGCGAATACGAGCAGTACTTC,CASRDTGGEYEQYF
TRBD2,TRBV20-1,TRBJ2-5,NA,15,TGCAGTGCCCTTGATTGGCTAGCGGGGGAAGAGACCCAGTACTTC,CSALDWLAGEETQYF
NA,TRBV11-2,TRBJ1-5,NA,12,TGTGCCAGCAGCTTAAACCTGGAGCCCCAGCATTTT,CASSLNLEPQHF
TRBD2,TRBV7-8,TRBJ2-3,NA,15,TGTGCCAGCAGCTTGGGGGAGGGCCACACAGATACGCAGTATTTT,CASSLGEGHTDTQYF
NA,TRBV12-3/TRBV12-4,TRBJ1-4,NA,15,TGTGCCAGCAGTTCCTCCTGGGGTCCCGCTGAAAAACTGTTTTTT,CASSSSWGPAEKLFF
TRBD1,TRBV5-1,TRBJ2-7,NA,14,TGCGCCAGCAGCAGGGGACAGGGAACCTACGGGCAGTACTTC,CASSRGQGTYGQYF
NA,TRBV9,TRBJ2-7,many,14,TGTGCCAGCAGCGTAGGTGACTCCTCCTACGAGCAGTACTTC,CASSVGDSSYEQYF
NA,TRBV24-1,TRBJ2-3,NA,14,TGTGCCACCAGTGGCGCCGAGGGGACAGATACGCAGTATTTT,CATSGAEGTDTQYF
NA,TRBV20-1,TRBJ2-3,few,10,TGCAGTGCTAGCACAGATACGCAGTATTTT,CSASTDTQYF
NA,TRBV5-5,TRBJ2-7,few,14,TGTGCCAGCAGCTTGGGGCTTTTCCGCGGGGAGCAGTACTTC,CASSLGLFRGEQYF